Below, 8 T cell receptor beta chains from the same sample are listed, as sequenced in a study of T cell responses to AZD1222 COVID-19 vaccine. The assay was immunoSEQ multiplex PCR, and TCRdb's table has in-frame clones only and misses some. The table has some 190,000 clones, approximately 92% seen once. The sample was peripheral blood, taken on day 0 of AZD1222 vaccination. The receptor set was obtained from an adult in good health.

V and J are TRBV23-1 and TRBJ2-2; 8 bases are a match to TRBD1. TRBV23-1 is sorted into the ORF group, with uncertain function. The CDR3 has 18 residues. Germline trimming cut 1 base from V and 1 base from J; bases unmatched to any gene: 8. The DNA for the CDR3 is TGCGCCAGCAGTCAATGGACCTTGGGACAGGAGAACACCGGGGAGCTGTTTTTT. Translating gives CASSQWTLGQENTGELFF.

The genes are TRBV27 and TRBJ1-2, with D perhaps matching TRBD1 (5 bases). V lost 7 bases and J lost 6, with 30 bases in between. Germline CDR1 is MNHEY and CDR2 is SMNVEV (reference sequence). This CDR3 is built from 18 residues. CDR3 nucleotides: TGTGCCAGCAATCCCACCTCGGGACGGTTGCGGGGCCCAGATGGCTACACCTTC. Translated: CASNPTSGRLRGPDGYTF.

This clone showed up just once. CDR3 coding DNA: TGTGCCAGCAGTGAAACCCCCGGATATTCACCCCTCCACTTT. It is translated as CASSETPGYSPLHF. The chain couples TRBV2 to TRBJ1-6, with D hard to call. Germline V CDR1 and CDR2: SNHLY, FYNNEI. The CDR3 covers 14 residues. V dropped 2 bases and J dropped 8 bases, with 10 bases sitting between them.

This clone was detected only once. The V gene is TRBV6-5, the J gene TRBJ2-1, with D possibly matching TRBD1 (5 bases). This CDR3 has 15 residues. Trimming removed 6 bases at V and 0 bases at J, with 12 bases between. In germline, CDR1 is MNHEY, CDR2 SVGAGI. This CDR3 reads CASSPTVNSYNEQFF. CDR3 coding DNA: TGTGCCAGCAGCCCGACAGTAAACTCCTACAATGAGCAGTTCTTC.

The gene calls are TRBV9 and TRBJ1-4; D gene ambiguous. Germline CDR1 is SGDLS and CDR2 is YYNGEE. The CDR3 is 15 amino acids. Between the trimmed V and J ends, which lost 0 bases and 8 bases, there was a span of 14 bases. CDR3 loop: CASSVAGSPGEKLFF. The DNA for the CDR3 is TGTGCCAGCAGCGTAGCGGGGAGCCCGGGGGAAAAACTGTTTTTT.

This sequence joins TRBV5-6 and TRBJ1-2; 10 positions match TRBD1. J lost 7 bases, V lost 4 bases, and 13 bases had no gene match. The length of the CDR3 is 16 residues. Germline loops: CDR1 SGHDT, CDR2 YYEEEE. The CDR3, as DNA: TGTGCCAGCAGCCCCGTGTACGGGGGACAGGGGATTGGCTACACCTTC. Its protein product is CASSPVYGGQGIGYTF.

V usage is TRBV4-1 and J usage is TRBJ1-5; 7 bases are a match to TRBD1. With 4 bases clipped from V and 3 bases from J, the junction kept 3 bases outside the gene matches. The CDR3 totals 14 residues. The germline CDR1 and CDR2 sequences are MGHRA and YSYEKL. CDR3 loop: CASSLDRVNQPQHF. The CDR3 DNA reads TGCGCCAGCAGCCTAGACAGGGTCAATCAGCCCCAGCATTTT.

The chain carries TRBV13 and TRBJ1-2, with D possibly matching TRBD1 (5 bases). CDR1 is PRHDT and CDR2 is FYEKMQ in the germline V gene (reference sequence). V lost 5 bases and J 1 base, leaving 14 bases between the germline ends. The CDR3 spans 15 residues. This CDR3 reads CASSRGREINYGYTF. The CDR3 bases are TGTGCCAGCAGCAGAGGCAGGGAAATTAACTATGGCTACACCTTC.